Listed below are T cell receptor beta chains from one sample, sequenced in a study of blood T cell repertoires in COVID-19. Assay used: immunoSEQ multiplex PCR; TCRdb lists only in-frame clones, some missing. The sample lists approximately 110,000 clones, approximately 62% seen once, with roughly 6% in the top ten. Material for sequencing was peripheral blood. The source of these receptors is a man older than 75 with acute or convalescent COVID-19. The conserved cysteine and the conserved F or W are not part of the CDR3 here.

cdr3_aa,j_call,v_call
ASRYSGGRDSPLH,TRBJ1-6,TRBV6-5
ATSGSGTGVTGELF,TRBJ2-2,TRBV15
ASSTDRGGYT,TRBJ1-2,TRBV11-2
ASSQATSSYEQY,TRBJ2-7,TRBV3-1/TRBV3-2
ASSARPGMADTQY,TRBJ2-3,TRBV9
ASSVTAGQATGELF,TRBJ2-2,TRBV9
ASSLATGGEGYGYT,TRBJ1-2,TRBV28
ASSDYGGGTGPEQY,TRBJ2-7,TRBV7-9
AISEEGVALRTQY,TRBJ2-7,TRBV10-3
ASSIGQGNQPQH,TRBJ1-5,TRBV19
ASRRTISGNTIY,TRBJ1-3,TRBV5-6
ASSFQAATTDTQY,TRBJ2-3,TRBV7-9
ASSFSTSGRKF,TRBJ2-1,TRBV6-2/TRBV6-3
ASEGGNTIY,TRBJ1-3,TRBV3-1/TRBV3-2
ASSPSRDSFSYEQY,TRBJ2-7,TRBV11-2
ASSASPRGANEKLF,TRBJ1-4,TRBV5-5
ASSLYGRGNTEAF,TRBJ1-1,TRBV5-5
AINWRGQGISTIY,TRBJ1-3,TRBV27
ASSSIAGGPTDTQY,TRBJ2-3,TRBV9
AIRSLVPTYEQY,TRBJ2-7,TRBV10-3
ASRSTGTVYGYT,TRBJ1-2,TRBV11-2
ASSLEGAHRQETQY,TRBJ2-5,TRBV5-1
ASSETGGIDNEQF,TRBJ2-1,TRBV25-1
ASSPRPLTGEKLF,TRBJ1-4,TRBV7-9
SASQTGLNTEAF,TRBJ1-1,TRBV20-1
ASSLVTGSRDLDAGELF,TRBJ2-2,TRBV7-8
ASSPKEQGRGYT,TRBJ1-2,TRBV18
ASSLAFGTVGYAQY,TRBJ2-3,TRBV7-2
AWAGQGYSPLH,TRBJ1-6,TRBV30
SALRGTTEAF,TRBJ1-1,TRBV29-1
ASRGTGILPGANVLT,TRBJ2-6,TRBV27
ASSAGTDTQY,TRBJ2-3,TRBV6-6
AGTGGREQY,TRBJ2-7,TRBV7-9
ASSLPDFTDTQY,TRBJ2-3,TRBV28
ASSFRGVAGQETQY,TRBJ2-5,TRBV11-2
SVPQGPGETQY,TRBJ2-5,TRBV29-1
ASKGTGDSGANVLT,TRBJ2-6,TRBV19
ASSHTLNEQF,TRBJ2-1,TRBV7-2
ASSPRQGFYEQY,TRBJ2-7,TRBV7-2
ASSLVPGELQY,TRBJ2-4,TRBV7-3
ASSPSGRANTGELF,TRBJ2-2,TRBV19
ASRPPWEMGQYNSPLH,TRBJ1-6,TRBV28
ASSLAGLAKNIQY,TRBJ2-4,TRBV7-2
ASSFDRVWQETQY,TRBJ2-5,TRBV28
ASSPGGGYT,TRBJ1-2,TRBV18
ASSMGTGTGAAEQY,TRBJ2-7,TRBV19
SVPPTSGSGYTQY,TRBJ2-3,TRBV29-1
ASRKQGYTEAF,TRBJ1-1,TRBV6-6
ATSGQVGGYT,TRBJ1-2,TRBV24-1
ASTEDSYSGNTIY,TRBJ1-3,TRBV28
ASTNRQGRYGYT,TRBJ1-2,TRBV18
ASSPMAGNFGQQETQY,TRBJ2-5,TRBV14
ASSFVGGSPPSEAF,TRBJ1-1,TRBV11-2
ASSYEIAGADEQY,TRBJ2-7,TRBV6-5
ASSLETSSEQF,TRBJ2-1,TRBV7-2
ASSLSEGRNTEAF,TRBJ1-1,TRBV27
ASSQDPFSGELF,TRBJ2-2,TRBV4-3